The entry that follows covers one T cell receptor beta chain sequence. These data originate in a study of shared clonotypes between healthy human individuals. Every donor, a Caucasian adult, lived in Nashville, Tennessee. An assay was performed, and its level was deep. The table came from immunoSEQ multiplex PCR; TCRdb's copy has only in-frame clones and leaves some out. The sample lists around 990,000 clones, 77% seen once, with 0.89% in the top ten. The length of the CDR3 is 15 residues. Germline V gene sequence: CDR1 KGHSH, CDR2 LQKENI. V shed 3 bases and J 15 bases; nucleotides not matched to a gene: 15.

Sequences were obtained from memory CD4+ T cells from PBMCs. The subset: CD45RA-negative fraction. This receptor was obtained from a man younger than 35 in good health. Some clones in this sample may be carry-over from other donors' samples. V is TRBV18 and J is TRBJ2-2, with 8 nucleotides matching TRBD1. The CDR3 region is CASSPKDRASGQVFF. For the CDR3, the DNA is TGTGCCAGCTCACCGAAGGACAGGGCCTCGGGACAGGTGTTTTTT.